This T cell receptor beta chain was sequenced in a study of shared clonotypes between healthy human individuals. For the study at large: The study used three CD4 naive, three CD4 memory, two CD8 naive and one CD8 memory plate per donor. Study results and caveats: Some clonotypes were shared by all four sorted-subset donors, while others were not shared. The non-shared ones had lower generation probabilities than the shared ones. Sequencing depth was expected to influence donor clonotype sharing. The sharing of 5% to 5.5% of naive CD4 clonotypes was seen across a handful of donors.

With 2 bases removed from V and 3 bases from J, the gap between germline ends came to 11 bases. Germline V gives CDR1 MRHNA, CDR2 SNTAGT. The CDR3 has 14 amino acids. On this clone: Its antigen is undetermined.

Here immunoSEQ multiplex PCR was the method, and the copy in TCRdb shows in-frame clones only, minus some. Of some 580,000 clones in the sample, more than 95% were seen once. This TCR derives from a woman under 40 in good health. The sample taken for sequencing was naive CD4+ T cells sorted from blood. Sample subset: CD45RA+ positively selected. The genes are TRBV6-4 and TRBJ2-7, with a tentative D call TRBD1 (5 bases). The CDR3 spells CASSDRPTDYEQYF. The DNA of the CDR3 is TGTGCCAGCAGTGACCGGCCGACAGACTACGAGCAGTACTTC.